What follows are 12 T cell receptor beta chains derived from one specimen sequenced in a study of neurological immune-mediated disorders. TCRdb passed the 5' RACE reads through MiXCR, listing each CDR3 protein once. The top ten clones hold around 5.5% of a sample with about 88,000 distinct CDR3 sequences, around 3.3% of them seen once. Sequenced: PBMCs. The receptors come from a woman under 30 with multiple sclerosis.

This clonotype was recorded at least ten times. The chain uses TRBV9 and TRBJ2-2; D is unresolved. The CDR3 length is 17 residues. CDR1 is SGDLS, CDR2 YYNGEE, per germline. V was cut by 3 bases and J by 1 base, with 16 bases left in between. This CDR3 reads CASSADSLGVNTGELFF. The CDR3 bases are TGTGCCAGCAGCGCAGACTCTCTGGGCGTGAACACCGGGGAGCTGTTTTTT.

This clonotype has a count of ten or more. A read error may produce the germline difference seen at one junction end. The rearrangement links TRBV2 to TRBJ1-1; D perhaps matches TRBD1 (5 bases). The CDR3 extends over 11 amino acids. The germline V gene encodes CDR1 SNHLY and CDR2 FYNNEI. DNA for the CDR3: TGTGCCAGCAGTGAAGATGGTGGGGCCTTTTTT. It translates to CASSEDGGAFF.

This clonotype showed up many times. This chain uses TRBV5-1 with TRBJ2-1; D may match TRBD1 or TRBD2 (6 bases each). The V gene's germline CDR1 is SGHRS and CDR2 YFSETQ. V lost 4 bases and J lost 1, with 18 bases in between. CDR3 length: 17 residues. This chain's CDR3 is CASSGSGGGTSYNEQFF. CDR3 DNA sequence: TGCGCCAGCAGCGGGTCGGGCGGCGGGACATCCTACAATGAGCAGTTCTTC.

Ten or more counts support this clonotype. The chain links TRBV4-2 to TRBJ2-1, with D unclear. Germline CDR1 and CDR2: LGHNA and YNFKEQ. The CDR3 length is 14 residues. V shed 0 bases and J shed 5 bases, with 8 bases lying between them. CDR3 amino acids: CASSQDVGDNEQFF. The DNA of the CDR3 is TGTGCCAGCAGCCAAGATGTTGGAGACAATGAGCAGTTCTTC.

This clonotype has a count of ten or more. V usage is TRBV20-1 and J usage is TRBJ2-5; D uncertain. Germline assignment: CDR1 DFQATT and CDR2 SNEGSKA (reference sequence). The germline V and J ends were trimmed by 3 bases and 4 bases, with 12 bases remaining between them. The CDR3 length is 13 residues. The DNA for the CDR3 is TGCAGTGCTAGTCTCCTCGCACGAGAGACCCAGTACTTC. Translating it yields CSASLLARETQYF.

This clonotype has a count of ten or more. The rearrangement uses TRBV7-8 and TRBJ1-5, with D perhaps matching TRBD1 (5 bases). The V end lost 5 bases, the J end lost 8 bases, and 13 bases lay between the germline ends. Germline V gene lookup returns CDR1 SGHVS and CDR2 FQNEAQ. The CDR3 is 13 amino acids. CDR3 sequence (DNA): TGTGCCAGCAGCCCGGGGCCCTCAGAGCCCCAGCATTTT. It specifies CASSPGPSEPQHF.

This clonotype was counted at least ten times. This sequence joins TRBV5-1 and TRBJ1-4; unclear D gene. Germline lookup yields CDR1 SGHRS and CDR2 YFSETQ. The length of the CDR3 is 16 residues. Trimming stripped 0 bases from V and 4 bases from J, with 13 bases between. For the CDR3, the DNA is TGCGCCAGCAGCTTGGTTTCCGGCAGTCTTAATGAAAAACTGTTTTTT. Protein product: CASSLVSGSLNEKLFF.

This clonotype was seen repeatedly, ten times or more. The gene calls are TRBV29-1 and TRBJ2-2; unclear D gene. Germline CDR1 is SQVTM and CDR2 is ANQGSEA. V was shortened by 6 bases and J by 1 base, with 3 bases between the two germline ends. The CDR3 extends over 11 amino acids. The CDR3 reads CSVKNTGELFF. CDR3 sequence (DNA): TGCAGCGTCAAGAACACCGGGGAGCTGTTTTTT.

This clonotype was detected ten times or more. V is TRBV5-1 and J is TRBJ1-6, with TRBD1 identical over 7 bases. The ends lost 3 bases at V and 9 bases at J; junction bases unmatched: 12. The germline CDR1 and CDR2 sequences are SGHRS and YFSETQ. This CDR3 region has 16 residues. The CDR3 sequence: CASSSGTEGEGSPLHF. Written as DNA, the CDR3 is TGCGCCAGCAGCTCCGGGACAGAAGGGGAGGGTTCACCCCTCCACTTT.

Many counts were recorded for this clonotype. J is TRBJ2-1 and V is TRBV5-6; D remains unclear. V lost 0 bases to trimming and J lost 6 bases, with 13 bases between them. CDR3 length: 15 amino acids. Germline loops: CDR1 SGHDT, CDR2 YYEEEE. CDR3 DNA: TGTGCCAGCAGCTTGGTCTGGGTGCCGGGCAATGAGCAGTTCTTC. Translated, it gives CASSLVWVPGNEQFF.

This clonotype was counted many times. The chain carries TRBV6-2 or TRBV6-3 and TRBJ1-1; no firm D call. The CDR3 length is 12 residues. V was cut by 3 bases and J by 6 bases, with 8 bases left in between. Germline V lookup: CDR1 MNHEY, CDR2 SVGEGT. CDR3 region: CASSYASPEAFF. CDR3 coding DNA: TGTGCCAGCAGTTATGCCAGCCCTGAAGCTTTCTTT.

There are many counts of this clonotype. The chain recombines TRBV13 with TRBJ2-1, with TRBD1 matching over 8 bases. The V segment lost 5 bases and the J segment 4 bases; nucleotides outside the gene matches: 13. From germline, CDR1 is PRHDT and CDR2 FYEKMQ (reference sequence). This CDR3 spans 17 amino acids. The DNA of the CDR3 is TGTGCCAGCAGCCCACCTAAGGACAGGGCTTCTTACAATGAGCAGTTCTTC. Its protein is CASSPPKDRASYNEQFF.